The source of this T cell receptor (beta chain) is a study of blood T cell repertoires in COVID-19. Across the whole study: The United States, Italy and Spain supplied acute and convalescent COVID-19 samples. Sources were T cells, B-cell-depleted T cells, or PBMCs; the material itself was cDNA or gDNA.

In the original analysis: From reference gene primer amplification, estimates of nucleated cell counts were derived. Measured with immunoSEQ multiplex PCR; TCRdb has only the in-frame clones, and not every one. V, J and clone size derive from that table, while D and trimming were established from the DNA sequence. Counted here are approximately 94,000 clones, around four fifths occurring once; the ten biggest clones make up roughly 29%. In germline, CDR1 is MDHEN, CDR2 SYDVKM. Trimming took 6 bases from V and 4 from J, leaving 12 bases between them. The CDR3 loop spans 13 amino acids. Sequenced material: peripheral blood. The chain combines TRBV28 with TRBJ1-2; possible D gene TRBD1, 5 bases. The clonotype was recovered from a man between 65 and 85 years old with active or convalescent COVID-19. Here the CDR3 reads CASSPSGGYGYTF. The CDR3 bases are TGTGCCAGCAGCCCATCGGGGGGCTATGGCTACACCTTC.